The 20 T cell receptor beta chains presented below share a single source sample, sequenced in a study of shared clonotypes between healthy human individuals. The protocol was immunoSEQ multiplex PCR, while the TCRdb copy is restricted to in-frame clones and leaves out a portion. This sample carries around 640,000 clones, around 96% of them seen once, and the ten largest clones take less than 0.12%. As defined, naive CD8 cells were CD45RO-negative and positively selected for CCR7, with terminally differentiated effector memory CD45RA+ cells excluded. The specimen was naive CD8+ T cells sorted from blood. Receptors originate from a woman aged 25-40 years in good health.

DNA of the CDR3: TGTGCCAGCAGCCGACGGATGAGCTCCTATAATTCACCCCTCCACTTT. As protein: CASSRRMSSYNSPLHF. This rearrangement joins TRBV5-6 to TRBJ1-6; D unresolved. V lost 4 bases to trimming and J lost 0 bases, with 11 bases between them. CDR1 is SGHDT, CDR2 YYEEEE, per germline. This CDR3 is 16 amino acids long. Combining the CDR3 with reference TRBV5-6 and TRBJ1-6 gives the whole variable domain DAGVTQSPTHLIKTRGQQVTLRCSPKSGHDTVSWYQQALGQGPQFIFQYYEEEERQRGNFPDRFSGHQFPNYSSELNVNALLLGDSALYLCASSRRMSSYNSPLHFGNGTRLTVT.

The chain joins TRBV19 to TRBJ2-7; 9 positions agree with TRBD2. V shed 5 bases and J 4 bases; nucleotides not matched to a gene: 12. CDR3 length: 16 amino acids. Germline CDR1 and CDR2: LNHDA and SQIVND (reference sequence). CDR3: CASSPLYSGSGYEQYF. As DNA, the CDR3 is TGTGCCAGTAGTCCTCTATATAGCGGGAGTGGTTACGAGCAGTACTTC.

The CDR3 region has the DNA TGTGCCAGCAGCTTGATGATGCATACTGAAGCTTTCTTT. It yields the protein CASSLMMHTEAFF. The chain uses TRBV5-6 and TRBJ1-1; D is unclear. Germline-derived CDR1 and CDR2 are SGHDT and YYEEEE. The CDR3 has 13 amino acids. V was clipped by 1 base and J by 5 bases, with 9 bases between them.

The rearrangement uses TRBV19 and TRBJ2-7, with D possibly TRBD2 on 5 matching bases. The CDR3 is 14 amino acids. V dropped 5 bases and J dropped 2 bases, with 13 bases sitting between them. Per the germline V gene, CDR1 is LNHDA and CDR2 is SQIVND (reference sequence). CDR3 sequence reads: CASSDYGGTYEQYF. The CDR3 nucleotides read TGTGCCAGTAGTGATTATGGAGGTACCTACGAGCAGTACTTC.

This clone was picked up a small number of times. CDR3 in DNA: TGTGCCAGCAGCCTATTGCCCTCATCCCACGAGCAGTACTTC. Its protein product is CASSLLPSSHEQYF. This chain links TRBV14 with TRBJ2-7; D call uncertain. The CDR3 is made up of 14 amino acids. V lost 4 bases and J 5 bases, leaving 15 bases between the germline ends. Germline CDR1 and CDR2: SGHDN and FVKESK. The whole variable domain, remainder taken from reference TRBV14 and TRBJ2-7, is EAGVTQFPSHSVIEKGQTVTLRCDPISGHDNLYWYRRVMGKEIKFLLHFVKESKQDESGMPNNRFLAERTGGTYSTLKVQPAELEDSGVYFCASSLLPSSHEQYFGPGTRLTVT.

J is TRBJ2-7 and V is TRBV9; TRBD2 might be the D (5 bases). From germline, CDR1 is SGDLS and CDR2 YYNGEE. The length of the CDR3 is 14 residues. V lost 3 bases, J lost 1 base, and 11 bases lay in between. CDR3 DNA: TGTGCCAGCAGCGGTAGCGAGAAGTCCTACGAGCAGTACTTC. This encodes CASSGSEKSYEQYF. Variable domain in full (rest from reference TRBV9 and TRBJ2-7): DSGVTQTPKHLITATGQRVTLRCSPRSGDLSVYWYQQSLDQGLQFLIQYYNGEERAKGNILERFSAQQFPDLHSELNLSSLELGDSALYFCASSGSEKSYEQYFGPGTRLTVT.

The chain is built from TRBV4-2 and TRBJ2-5; unclear D gene. The V gene's germline CDR1 is LGHNA and CDR2 YNFKEQ. The CDR3 loop spans 15 amino acids. V gave up 0 bases and J gave up 3 bases, with 11 bases separating them. The CDR3 here is CASSQDRVSKETQYF. The CDR3 coding sequence is TGTGCCAGCAGCCAAGATCGCGTGAGTAAAGAGACCCAGTACTTC.

CDR3 protein: CASSTRDGLNTGELFF. For the CDR3, the DNA is TGTGCCAGCAGCACACGGGACGGCCTGAACACCGGGGAGCTGTTTTTT. The gene calls are TRBV11-2 and TRBJ2-2, with D possibly being TRBD1 or TRBD2 (5 bases each). The V end lost 5 bases, the J end lost 1 base, and 14 bases lay between the germline ends. The CDR3 sequence is 16 residues long. Germline CDR1 and CDR2: SGHAT and FQNNGV.

V is TRBV2 and J is TRBJ2-1, with 13 positions matching TRBD2. The CDR3 runs 13 residues. Per the germline V gene, CDR1 is SNHLY and CDR2 is FYNNEI. J was trimmed by 9 bases and V by 11 bases; bases with no gene match: 7. The CDR3 DNA sequence: TGTGCCGGGGGACTAGCGGGATTCGGTGAGCAGTTCTTC. This sequence encodes CAGGLAGFGEQFF.

CDR3 in amino acids: CASSSQTSASSYEQYF. The DNA for the CDR3 is TGTGCCAGCAGTTCCCAAACTAGCGCGAGCTCCTACGAGCAGTACTTC. V is TRBV28 and J is TRBJ2-7, with 7 bases fitting TRBD2. Germline V gives CDR1 MDHEN, CDR2 SYDVKM. The J segment lost 0 bases and the V segment lost 4 bases, leaving 9 bases of the junction unmatched. The CDR3 runs to 16 residues.

V and J are TRBV5-4 and TRBJ1-2; D may be TRBD1 (6 bases). Trimming took 2 bases from V and 0 from J, leaving 8 bases between them. In germline, CDR1 is SGHNT, CDR2 YYREEE (reference sequence). The CDR3 contains 14 residues. CDR3 sequence reads: CASSLQGTNYGYTF. The DNA for the CDR3 is TGTGCCAGCAGCTTACAGGGTACTAACTATGGCTACACCTTC.

J is TRBJ2-7 and V is TRBV7-9, with a weak D call TRBD2 (7 bases). The CDR3 extends over 15 amino acids. Between the trimmed V and J ends, which lost 0 bases and 2 bases, there was a span of 11 bases. Germline lookup yields CDR1 SEHNR and CDR2 FQNEAQ (reference sequence). The CDR3 DNA is TGTGCCAGCAGCTTAGCGCGGGGGCGACCCTACGAGCAGTACTTC. It encodes CASSLARGRPYEQYF.

The V gene is TRBV28, the J gene TRBJ2-3; possibly TRBD1 for D (6 bases). The germline V and J ends were trimmed by 5 bases and 2 bases, with 23 bases remaining between them. The CDR3 sequence is 18 residues long. Germline values: CDR1 MDHEN, CDR2 SYDVKM. The CDR3, as DNA: TGTGCCAGCAGTAATAAGGGGGTCCGGAATACGATCACAGATACGCAGTATTTT. It is translated as CASSNKGVRNTITDTQYF.

This clone was detected only once. The chain uses TRBV2 and TRBJ1-5, with TRBD1 matching 7 bases. The germline V gene has CDR1 SNHLY and CDR2 FYNNEI. V trimming: 6 bases; J trimming: 0 bases; junction bases outside the gene matches: 11. This CDR3 contains 17 residues. The CDR3 DNA follows: TGTGCCAGCAGCCTCGGGACAGTATCTTCTAGCAATCAGCCCCAGCATTTT. It codes for CASSLGTVSSSNQPQHF.

This clone was counted a single time. V usage is TRBV5-4 and J usage is TRBJ2-1, with 8 positions matching TRBD2. Germline V CDR1 and CDR2: SGHNT, YYREEE (reference sequence). The V gene end was trimmed by 4 bases and the J gene end by 13 bases; junction bases not matched to a gene: 4. CDR3 size: 11 residues. CDR3 in DNA: TGTGCCAGCAGCGTAGCGGGAATTCAGTTCTTC. Amino acids: CASSVAGIQFF. Full variable domain (rest looked up from reference TRBV5-4 and TRBJ2-1): ETGVTQSPTHLIKTRGQQVTLRCSSQSGHNTVSWYQQALGQGPQFIFQYYREEENGRGNFPPRFSGLQFPNYSSELNVNALELDDSALYLCASSVAGIQFFGPGTRLTVL.

The chain is built from TRBV11-2 and TRBJ2-5; 8 nucleotides match TRBD1. V lost 5 bases and J lost 2; bases outside the gene matches: 7. This CDR3 spans 15 amino acids. From germline, CDR1 is SGHAT and CDR2 FQNNGV. The CDR3 protein is CASSLRTGNQETQYF. In DNA form, the CDR3 reads TGTGCCAGCAGCCTCCGGACAGGGAATCAAGAGACCCAGTACTTC. The full variable domain, with the rest looked up from reference TRBV11-2 and TRBJ2-5, is EAGVAQSPRYKIIEKRQSVAFWCNPISGHATLYWYQQILGQGPKLLIQFQNNGVVDDSQLPKDRFSAERLKGVDSTLKIQPAKLEDSAVYLCASSLRTGNQETQYFGPGTRLLVL.

This clone was picked up one time. The V and J genes are TRBV2 and TRBJ2-7; 11 bases agree with TRBD2. Germline CDR1 is SNHLY and CDR2 is FYNNEI. This CDR3 spans 12 amino acids. This CDR3 reads CAGTSGTYEQYF. The CDR3 DNA follows: TGTGCAGGGACTAGCGGTACCTACGAGCAGTACTTC.

The rearrangement uses TRBV13 and TRBJ2-2; unclear D gene. This CDR3 has 12 amino acids. CDR1 PRHDT and CDR2 FYEKMQ come from the germline V gene (reference sequence). Trimming removed 5 bases from V and 8 bases from J, with 9 bases in between. CDR3 amino acids: CASSPQPGELFF. CDR3 sequence (DNA): TGTGCCAGCAGCCCCCAGCCGGGGGAGCTGTTTTTT.

In regard to this clone: Distinct nucleotide sequences in the sample also encode this CDR3. The chain has TRBV27 and TRBJ2-1, with D hard to call. V lost 3 bases and J 5 bases, leaving 5 bases between the germline ends. CDR1 is MNHEY and CDR2 is SMNVEV in the germline V gene (reference sequence). The CDR3 has 12 residues. The CDR3 nucleotides read TGTGCCAGCAGTTTCCTGGACAATGAGCAGTTCTTC. Translated: CASSFLDNEQFF.

The chain joins TRBV19 to TRBJ1-2, with 7 positions matching TRBD1. Per the germline V gene, CDR1 is LNHDA and CDR2 is SQIVND (reference sequence). Unmatched junction bases numbered 4, after V lost 7 bases and J lost 8 bases. This CDR3 spans 11 amino acids. This chain's CDR3 is CASNQGDGYTF. CDR3 coding DNA: TGTGCCAGTAACCAGGGGGACGGCTACACCTTC. The whole variable domain, remainder taken from reference TRBV19 and TRBJ1-2, is DGGITQSPKYLFRKEGQNVTLSCEQNLNHDAMYWYRQDPGQGLRLIYYSQIVNDFQKGDIAEGYSVSREKKESFPLTVTSAQKNPTAFYLCASNQGDGYTFGSGTRLTVV.